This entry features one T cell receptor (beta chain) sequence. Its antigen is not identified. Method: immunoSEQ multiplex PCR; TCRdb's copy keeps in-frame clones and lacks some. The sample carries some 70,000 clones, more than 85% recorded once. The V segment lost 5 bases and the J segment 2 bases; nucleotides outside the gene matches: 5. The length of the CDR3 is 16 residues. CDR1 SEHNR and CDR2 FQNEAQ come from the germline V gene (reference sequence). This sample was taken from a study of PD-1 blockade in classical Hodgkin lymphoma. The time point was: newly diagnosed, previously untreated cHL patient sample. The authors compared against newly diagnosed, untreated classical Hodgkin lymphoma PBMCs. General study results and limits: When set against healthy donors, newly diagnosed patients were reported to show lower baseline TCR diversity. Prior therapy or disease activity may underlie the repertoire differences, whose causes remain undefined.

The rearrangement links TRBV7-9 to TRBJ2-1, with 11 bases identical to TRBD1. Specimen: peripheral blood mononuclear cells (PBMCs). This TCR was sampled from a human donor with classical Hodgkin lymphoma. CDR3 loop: CASSLGQGGPYNEQFF. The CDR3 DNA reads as TGTGCCAGCAGCCTGGGACAGGGGGGTCCCTACAATGAGCAGTTCTTC.